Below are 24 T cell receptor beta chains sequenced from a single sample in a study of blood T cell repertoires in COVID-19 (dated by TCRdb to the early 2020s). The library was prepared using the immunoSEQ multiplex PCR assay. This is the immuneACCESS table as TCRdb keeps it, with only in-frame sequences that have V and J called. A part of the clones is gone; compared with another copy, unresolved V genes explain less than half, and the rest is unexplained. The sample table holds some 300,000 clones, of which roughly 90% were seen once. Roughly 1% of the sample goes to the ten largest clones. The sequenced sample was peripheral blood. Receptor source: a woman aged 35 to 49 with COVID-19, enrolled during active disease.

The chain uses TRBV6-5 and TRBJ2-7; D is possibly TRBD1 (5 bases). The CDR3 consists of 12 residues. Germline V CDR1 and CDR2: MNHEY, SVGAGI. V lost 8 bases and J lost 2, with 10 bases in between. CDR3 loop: CASDSLTYEQYF. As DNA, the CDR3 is TGTGCCAGCGACAGCTTGACCTACGAGCAGTACTTC.

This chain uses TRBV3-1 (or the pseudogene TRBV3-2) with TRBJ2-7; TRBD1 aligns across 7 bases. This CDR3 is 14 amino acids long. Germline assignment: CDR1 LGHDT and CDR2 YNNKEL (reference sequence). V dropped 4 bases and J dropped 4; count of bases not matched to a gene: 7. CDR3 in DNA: TGTGCCAGCAGCCTAGGGGACAGCTCATACGAGCAGTACTTC. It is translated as CASSLGDSSYEQYF.

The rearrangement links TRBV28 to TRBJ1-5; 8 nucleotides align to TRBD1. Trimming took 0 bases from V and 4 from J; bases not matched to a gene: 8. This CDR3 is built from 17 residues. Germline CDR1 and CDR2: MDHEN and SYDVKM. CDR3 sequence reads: CASSLWGPGGRNQPQHF. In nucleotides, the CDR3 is TGTGCCAGCAGTTTATGGGGTCCAGGGGGCCGGAATCAGCCCCAGCATTTT.

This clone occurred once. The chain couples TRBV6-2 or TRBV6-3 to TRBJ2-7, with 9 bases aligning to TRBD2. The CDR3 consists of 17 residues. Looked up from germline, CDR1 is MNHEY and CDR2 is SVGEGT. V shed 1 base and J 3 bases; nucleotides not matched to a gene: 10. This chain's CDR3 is CASSYWVVSGRHYEQYF. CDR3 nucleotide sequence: TGTGCCAGCAGTTACTGGGTGGTTAGCGGGAGACACTACGAGCAGTACTTC.

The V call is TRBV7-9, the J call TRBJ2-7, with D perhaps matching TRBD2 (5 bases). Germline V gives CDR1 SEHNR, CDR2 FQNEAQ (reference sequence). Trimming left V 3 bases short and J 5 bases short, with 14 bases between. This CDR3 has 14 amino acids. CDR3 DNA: TGTGCCAGCAGCTTTCATTCGGGGTCCAACGAGCAGTACTTC. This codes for CASSFHSGSNEQYF.

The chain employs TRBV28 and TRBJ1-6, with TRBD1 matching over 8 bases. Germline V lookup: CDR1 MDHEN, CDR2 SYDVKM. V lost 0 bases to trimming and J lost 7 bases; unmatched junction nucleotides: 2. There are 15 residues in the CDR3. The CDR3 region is CASSLWGQVNSPLHF. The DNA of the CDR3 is TGTGCCAGCAGTTTATGGGGACAGGTCAATTCACCCCTCCACTTT.

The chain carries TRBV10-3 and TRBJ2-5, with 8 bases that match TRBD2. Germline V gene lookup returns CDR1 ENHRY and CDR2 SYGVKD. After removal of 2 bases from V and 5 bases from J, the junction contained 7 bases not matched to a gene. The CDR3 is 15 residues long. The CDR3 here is CAISEAGGGRETQYF. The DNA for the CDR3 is TGTGCCATCAGTGAGGCCGGAGGCGGGAGGGAGACCCAGTACTTC.

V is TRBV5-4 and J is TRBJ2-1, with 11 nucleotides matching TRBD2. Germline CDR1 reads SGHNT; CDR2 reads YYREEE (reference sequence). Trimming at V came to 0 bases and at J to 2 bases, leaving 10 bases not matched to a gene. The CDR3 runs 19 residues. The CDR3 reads CASSLGALAGGLTYNEQFF. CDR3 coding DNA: TGTGCCAGCAGCTTGGGTGCCCTAGCGGGGGGACTTACCTACAATGAGCAGTTCTTC.

The CDR3 region has the DNA TGTGCCAGTGTCGTGACAGGGATGCTCTCTGGGGCCAACGTCCTGACTTTC. Translated, it gives CASVVTGMLSGANVLTF. The rearrangement joins TRBV19 to TRBJ2-6; TRBD1 agrees at 7 bases. CDR3 length equals 17 residues. CDR1 and CDR2 (germline): LNHDA, SQIVND (reference sequence). V trimming: 8 bases; J trimming: 0 bases; junction bases outside the gene matches: 10.

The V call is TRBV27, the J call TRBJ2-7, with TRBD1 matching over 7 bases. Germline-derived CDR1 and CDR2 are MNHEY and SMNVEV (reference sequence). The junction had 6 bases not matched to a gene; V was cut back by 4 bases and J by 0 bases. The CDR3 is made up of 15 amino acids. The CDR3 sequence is CASSSGQSSSYEQYF. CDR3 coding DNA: TGTGCCAGCAGTTCGGGACAGTCGAGCTCCTACGAGCAGTACTTC.

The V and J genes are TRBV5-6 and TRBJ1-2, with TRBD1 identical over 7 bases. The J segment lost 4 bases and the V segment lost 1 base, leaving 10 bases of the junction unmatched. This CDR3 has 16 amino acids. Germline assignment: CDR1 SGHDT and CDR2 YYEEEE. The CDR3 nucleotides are TGTGCCAGCAGCTTGAGGAGGGGGCTGAGACTCTATGGCTACACCTTC. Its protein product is CASSLRRGLRLYGYTF.

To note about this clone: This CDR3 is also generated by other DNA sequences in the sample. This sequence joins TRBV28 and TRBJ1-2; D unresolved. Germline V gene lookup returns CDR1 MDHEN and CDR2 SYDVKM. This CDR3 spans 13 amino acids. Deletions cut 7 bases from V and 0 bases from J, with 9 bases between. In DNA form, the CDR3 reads TGTGCCAGCACGACTGGAGCTAACTATGGCTACACCTTC. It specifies CASTTGANYGYTF.

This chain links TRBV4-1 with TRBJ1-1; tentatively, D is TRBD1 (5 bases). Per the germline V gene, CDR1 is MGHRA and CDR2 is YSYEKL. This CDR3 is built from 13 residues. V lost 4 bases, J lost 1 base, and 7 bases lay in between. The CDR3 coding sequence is TGCGCCAGCAGCCCGCAGGGGAACACTGAAGCTTTCTTT. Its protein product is CASSPQGNTEAFF.

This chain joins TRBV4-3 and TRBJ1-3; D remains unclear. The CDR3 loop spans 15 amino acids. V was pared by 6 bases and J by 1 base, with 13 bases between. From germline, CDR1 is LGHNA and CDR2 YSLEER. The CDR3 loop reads CASSPVSRSGNTIYF. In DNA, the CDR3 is TGCGCCAGCAGTCCGGTTTCACGATCTGGAAACACCATATATTTT.

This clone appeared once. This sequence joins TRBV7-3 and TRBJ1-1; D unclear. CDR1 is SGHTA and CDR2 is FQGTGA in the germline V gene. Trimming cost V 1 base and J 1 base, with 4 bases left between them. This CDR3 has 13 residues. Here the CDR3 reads CASSLRANTEAFF. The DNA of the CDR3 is TGTGCCAGCAGCTTAAGGGCGAACACTGAAGCTTTCTTT.

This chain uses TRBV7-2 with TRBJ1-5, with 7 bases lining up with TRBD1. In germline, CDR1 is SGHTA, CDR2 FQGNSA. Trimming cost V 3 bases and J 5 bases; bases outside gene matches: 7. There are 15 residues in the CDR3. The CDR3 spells CASSFGKGAHQPQHF. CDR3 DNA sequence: TGTGCCAGCAGCTTTGGAAAGGGGGCTCATCAGCCCCAGCATTTT. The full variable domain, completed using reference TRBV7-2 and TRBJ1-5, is GAGVSQSPSNKVTEKGKDVELRCDPISGHTALYWYRQSLGQGLEFLIYFQGNSAPDKSGLPSDRFSAERTGGSVSTLTIQRTQQEDSAVYLCASSFGKGAHQPQHFGDGTRLSIL.

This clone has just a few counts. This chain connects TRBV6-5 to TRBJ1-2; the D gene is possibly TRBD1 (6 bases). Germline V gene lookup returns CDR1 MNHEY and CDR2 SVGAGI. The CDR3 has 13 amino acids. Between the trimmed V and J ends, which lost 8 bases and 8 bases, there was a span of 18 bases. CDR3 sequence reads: CASQWGGAYGYTF. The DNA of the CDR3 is TGTGCCAGCCAATGGGGGGGGGCTTACGGCTACACCTTC.

The CDR3 loop reads CASSLIGTSGGAETQYF. The CDR3 DNA sequence: TGCGCCAGCAGCTTAATCGGGACTAGCGGGGGGGCGGAGACCCAGTACTTC. The chain employs TRBV5-1 and TRBJ2-5, with TRBD2 identical over 16 bases. Unmatched junction bases numbered 6, after V lost 2 bases and J lost 5 bases. Germline values: CDR1 SGHRS, CDR2 YFSETQ. The CDR3 runs 17 residues. The full variable domain, its missing parts supplied by reference TRBV5-1 and TRBJ2-5, is KAGVTQTPRYLIKTRGQQVTLSCSPISGHRSVSWYQQTPGQGLQFLFEYFSETQRNKGNFPGRFSGRQFSNSRSEMNVSTLELGDSALYLCASSLIGTSGGAETQYFGPGTRLLVL.

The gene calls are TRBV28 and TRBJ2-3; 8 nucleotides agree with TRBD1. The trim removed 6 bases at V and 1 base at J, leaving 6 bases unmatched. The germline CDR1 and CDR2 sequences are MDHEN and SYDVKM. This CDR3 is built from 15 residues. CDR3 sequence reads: CASRLGGQGTDTQYF. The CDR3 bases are TGTGCCAGCAGACTAGGGGGACAGGGCACAGATACGCAGTATTTT.

The CDR3 DNA reads as TGCGCCAGCAGCCTAGGACCTACAGCGAGCCGAGGACTAGCGGGTCGTATGTCCTACGAGCAGTACTTC. As protein: CASSLGPTASRGLAGRMSYEQYF. The chain combines TRBV5-1 with TRBJ2-7, with TRBD2 matching over 11 bases. V lost 4 bases and J lost 1; bases outside the gene matches: 28. The CDR3 contains 23 residues. Germline loops: CDR1 SGHRS, CDR2 YFSETQ.

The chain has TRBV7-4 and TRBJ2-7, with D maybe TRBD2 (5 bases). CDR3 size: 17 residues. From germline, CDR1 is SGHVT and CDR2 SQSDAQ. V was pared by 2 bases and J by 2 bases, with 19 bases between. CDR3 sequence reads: CASSLSPTRSTTYEQYF. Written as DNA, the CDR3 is TGTGCCAGCAGCTTAAGTCCCACTAGATCTACTACCTACGAGCAGTACTTC. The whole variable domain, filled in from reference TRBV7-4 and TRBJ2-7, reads GAGVSQSPRYKVAKRGRDVALRCDSISGHVTLYWYRQTLGQGSEVLTYSQSDAQRDKSGRPSGRFSAERPERSVSTLKIQRTEQGDSAVYLCASSLSPTRSTTYEQYFGPGTRLTVT.

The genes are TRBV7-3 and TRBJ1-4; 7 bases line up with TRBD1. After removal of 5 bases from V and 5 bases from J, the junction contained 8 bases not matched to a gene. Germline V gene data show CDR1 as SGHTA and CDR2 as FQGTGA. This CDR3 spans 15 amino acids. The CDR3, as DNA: TGTGCCAGCAGCCCCCCCGGGACAGAGAATGAAAAACTGTTTTTT. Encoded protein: CASSPPGTENEKLFF.

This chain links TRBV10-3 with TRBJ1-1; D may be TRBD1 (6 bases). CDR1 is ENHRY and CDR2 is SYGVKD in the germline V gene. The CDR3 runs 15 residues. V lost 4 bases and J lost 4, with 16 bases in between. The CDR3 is CAISGSGQFPTEAFF. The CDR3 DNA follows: TGTGCCATCAGTGGGTCCGGACAGTTCCCCACTGAAGCTTTCTTT.

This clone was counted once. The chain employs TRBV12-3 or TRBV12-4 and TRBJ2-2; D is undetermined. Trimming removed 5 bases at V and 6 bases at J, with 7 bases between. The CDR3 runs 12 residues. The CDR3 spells CASSQVPGELFF. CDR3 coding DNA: TGTGCCAGCAGTCAGGTCCCCGGGGAGCTGTTTTTT.